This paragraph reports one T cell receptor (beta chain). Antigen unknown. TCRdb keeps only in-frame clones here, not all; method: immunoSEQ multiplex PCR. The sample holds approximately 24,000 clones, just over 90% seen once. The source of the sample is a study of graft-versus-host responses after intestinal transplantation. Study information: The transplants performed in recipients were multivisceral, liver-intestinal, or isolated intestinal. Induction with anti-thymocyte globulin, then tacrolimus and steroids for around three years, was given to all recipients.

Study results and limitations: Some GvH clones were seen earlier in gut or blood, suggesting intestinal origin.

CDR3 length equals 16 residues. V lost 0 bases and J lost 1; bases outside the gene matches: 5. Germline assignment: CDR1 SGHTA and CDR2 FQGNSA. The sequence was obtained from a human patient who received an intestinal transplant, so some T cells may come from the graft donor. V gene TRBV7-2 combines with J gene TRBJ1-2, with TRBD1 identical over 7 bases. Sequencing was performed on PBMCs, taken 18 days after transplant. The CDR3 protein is CASSLASDRVNYGYTF. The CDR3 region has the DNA TGTGCCAGCAGCTTAGCGTCAGACAGGGTTAACTATGGCTACACCTTC.